The 18 T cell receptor beta chains below come from one sample, sequenced in a study of cytomegalovirus exposure and HLA in healthy donors. Primers for the PCR totalled 60 Vbeta and 13 Jbeta. Assay used: immunoSEQ multiplex PCR; TCRdb lists only in-frame clones, some missing. This sample has approximately 120,000 clones, with around 77% found just once. Sequenced input: PBMCs. The source is a man aged 50 to 59 in good health and CMV-seronegative.

The rearrangement joins TRBV6-5 to TRBJ1-5, with a weak D call TRBD1 (6 bases). Trimming stripped 5 bases from V and 1 base from J, with 12 bases between. The CDR3 extends over 15 amino acids. Looked up from germline, CDR1 is MNHEY and CDR2 is SVGAGI. CDR3 coding DNA: TGTGCCAGCAGTCAAGACAGGTTAAGCAATCAGCCCCAGCATTTT. This sequence encodes CASSQDRLSNQPQHF.

The chain recombines TRBV10-3 with TRBJ2-7, with 7 bases matching TRBD1. The CDR3 is 14 residues long. CDR1 and CDR2 (germline): ENHRY, SYGVKD. J lost 5 bases, V lost 2 bases, and 6 bases had no gene match. The CDR3 DNA is TGTGCCATCAGTGAGAGACAGGGTGAAGACGAGCAGTACTTC. Protein: CAISERQGEDEQYF.

The V and J genes are TRBV6-5 and TRBJ2-1, with a weak D call TRBD2 (6 bases). Germline loops: CDR1 MNHEY, CDR2 SVGAGI. The V and J ends lost 6 bases and 5 bases respectively, with 17 bases between them. This CDR3 region has 15 residues. Here the CDR3 DNA reads TGTGCCAGCAGATATGGACTACTCGCGAACAATGAGCAGTTCTTC. It translates to CASRYGLLANNEQFF.

The CDR3 spells CATSNGYSSPLHF. CDR3 sequence (DNA): TGTGCCACCAGTAACGGCTACAGTTCACCCCTCCACTTT. The chain has TRBV15 and TRBJ1-6; no reliable D call. The CDR3 contains 13 residues. The germline V gene has CDR1 LNHNV and CDR2 YYDKDF (reference sequence). Trimming left V 6 bases short and J 9 bases short, with 12 bases between. Full variable domain (remainder filled in from reference TRBV15 and TRBJ1-6): DAMVIQNPRYQVTQFGKPVTLSCSQTLNHNVMYWYQQKSSQAPKLLFHYYDKDFNNEADTPDNFQSRRPNTSFCFLDIRSPGLGDTAMYLCATSNGYSSPLHFGNGTRLTVT.

This clone was seen a few times. The chain couples TRBV30 to TRBJ1-2; unclear D gene. The CDR3 is made up of 15 amino acids. Trimming took off 3 bases at V and 0 bases at J, with 14 bases between the two ends. Germline V gene lookup returns CDR1 GTSNPN and CDR2 SVGIG (reference sequence). The CDR3 sequence is CAWRIRSQTNYGYTF. As DNA, the CDR3 is TGTGCCTGGAGAATAAGATCCCAGACTAACTATGGCTACACCTTC.

The chain recombines TRBV28 with TRBJ2-7; TRBD1 aligns across 12 bases. The CDR3 consists of 15 residues. Per the germline V gene, CDR1 is MDHEN and CDR2 is SYDVKM. V was clipped by 5 bases and J by 5 bases; unmatched bases: 7. In DNA form, the CDR3 reads TGTGCCAGCAGTCCCGCCGGGACAGGGGGCGACGAGCAGTACTTC. Its translation: CASSPAGTGGDEQYF.

The J gene is TRBJ2-3, the V gene TRBV2; 15 nucleotides align to TRBD2. The V and J ends lost 5 bases and 5 bases, in that order; junction bases with no gene match: 5. The germline V gene has CDR1 SNHLY and CDR2 FYNNEI. The CDR3 covers 16 residues. This chain's CDR3 is CASSKGLAGGGDTQYF. DNA for the CDR3: TGTGCCAGCAGTAAGGGACTAGCGGGAGGTGGAGATACGCAGTATTTT.

The chain combines TRBV19 with TRBJ1-4; D is unresolved. Between the trimmed V and J ends, which lost 8 bases and 8 bases, there was a span of 9 bases. The germline CDR1 and CDR2 sequences are LNHDA and SQIVND (reference sequence). The CDR3 consists of 11 residues. CDR3 sequence: CASFWQEKLFF. The CDR3 nucleotides are TGTGCCAGTTTCTGGCAAGAAAAACTGTTTTTT.

The chain carries TRBV19 and TRBJ1-3; D is undetermined. This CDR3 region has 15 residues. Germline V CDR1 and CDR2: LNHDA, SQIVND (reference sequence). The V end lost 5 bases, the J end lost 0 bases, and 11 bases lay between the germline ends. The DNA of the CDR3 is TGTGCCAGTAGTCCTCACATCAGCTCTGGAAACACCATATATTTT. This gives the protein CASSPHISSGNTIYF.

This chain links TRBV7-9 with TRBJ1-2; D possibly corresponds to TRBD1 (5 bases). With 3 bases removed from V and 7 bases from J, the gap between germline ends came to 9 bases. This CDR3 is built from 12 residues. The germline V gene has CDR1 SEHNR and CDR2 FQNEAQ (reference sequence). The CDR3 DNA sequence: TGTGCCAGCAGCTTTGGGGGAGGTGGCTACACCTTC. Amino acids: CASSFGGGGYTF.

A few counts support this clone. The CDR3 spells CASSEEFVSNQPQHF. The CDR3, as DNA: TGTGCCAGCAGTGAGGAGTTTGTTAGCAATCAGCCCCAGCATTTT. The chain employs TRBV6-1 and TRBJ1-5; D call uncertain. Germline lookup yields CDR1 MNHNS and CDR2 SASEGT. The CDR3 spans 15 residues. V dropped 3 bases and J dropped 0 bases, with 9 bases sitting between them.

This rearrangement joins TRBV28 to TRBJ1-3; no clear D. Trimming cost V 7 bases and J 2 bases, with 12 bases left between them. Germline V lookup: CDR1 MDHEN, CDR2 SYDVKM. This CDR3 spans 14 amino acids. Here the CDR3 reads CASTTTGAGNTIYF. The CDR3 nucleotides read TGTGCCAGCACAACGACCGGGGCTGGAAACACCATATATTTT. The whole variable domain, filled in from reference TRBV28 and TRBJ1-3, reads DVKVTQSSRYLVKRTGEKVFLECVQDMDHENMFWYRQDPGLGLRLIYFSYDVKMKEKGDIPEGYSVSREKKERFSLILESASTNQTSMYLCASTTTGAGNTIYFGEGSWLTVV.

This clone was recorded a few times. V and J are TRBV5-1 and TRBJ2-5, with D unresolved. The germline gives CDR1 SGHRS, CDR2 YFSETQ. V was trimmed by 0 bases and J by 2 bases, leaving 5 bases between them. The CDR3 is 13 residues long. The CDR3 DNA follows: TGCGCCAGCAGCTTGGTTCCGCAAGAGACCCAGTACTTC. Amino acid sequence: CASSLVPQETQYF.

CDR3 residues: CASSQIAGTGKSGANVLTF. CDR3 DNA: TGTGCCAGCAGCCAAATCGCCGGGACAGGGAAGTCCGGGGCCAACGTCCTGACTTTC. This chain links TRBV9 with TRBJ2-6; 9 bases align to TRBD1. Germline V CDR1 and CDR2: SGDLS, YYNGEE. The CDR3 runs 19 residues. V gave up 4 bases and J gave up 4 bases; unmatched junction bases: 15.

The rearrangement links TRBV11-2 to TRBJ2-6; D remains unclear. The CDR3 consists of 16 residues. The V gene lost 3 bases and the J gene lost 0 bases, with 9 bases spanning the gap. Germline V gives CDR1 SGHAT, CDR2 FQNNGV. CDR3 DNA: TGTGCCAGCAGCTTTGTCCCCCGCTCTGGGGCCAACGTCCTGACTTTC. It encodes CASSFVPRSGANVLTF. Full variable domain (rest looked up from reference TRBV11-2 and TRBJ2-6): EAGVAQSPRYKIIEKRQSVAFWCNPISGHATLYWYQQILGQGPKLLIQFQNNGVVDDSQLPKDRFSAERLKGVDSTLKIQPAKLEDSAVYLCASSFVPRSGANVLTFGAGSRLTVL.

The chain joins TRBV28 to TRBJ1-1; maybe TRBD1 (5 bases). Germline CDR1 reads MDHEN; CDR2 reads SYDVKM. The CDR3 spans 13 residues. Trimming stripped 10 bases from V and 5 bases from J, with 17 bases between. The CDR3 sequence is CAIQIGGYTEAFF. The CDR3, as DNA: TGTGCCATCCAAATCGGGGGGTATACTGAAGCTTTCTTT.

This chain joins TRBV28 and TRBJ1-6; D possibly corresponds to TRBD1 (6 bases). Trimming removed 7 bases from V and 3 bases from J, with 19 bases in between. This CDR3 spans 17 amino acids. Looked up from germline, CDR1 is MDHEN and CDR2 is SYDVKM. CDR3 nucleotides: TGTGCCAGCACCCCCCCCCAGGGCAGGGGCTATAATTCACCCCTCCACTTT. Residues: CASTPPQGRGYNSPLHF.

This clone was seen only once. This rearrangement joins TRBV11-3 to TRBJ2-1; TRBD2 aligns across 7 bases. With 5 bases clipped from V and 4 bases from J, the junction kept 11 bases outside the gene matches. CDR3 length: 16 residues. In germline, CDR1 is SGHNT, CDR2 YENEEA. The CDR3 here is CASSAGGASGYNEQFF. In nucleotides, the CDR3 is TGTGCCAGCAGCGCCGGAGGGGCTAGCGGTTACAATGAGCAGTTCTTC. The full variable domain, completed using reference TRBV11-3 and TRBJ2-1, is EAGVVQSPRYKIIEKKQPVAFWCNPISGHNTLYWYLQNLGQGPELLIRYENEEAVDDSQLPKDRFSAERLKGVDSTLKIQPAELGDSAVYLCASSAGGASGYNEQFFGPGTRLTVL.